What follows is one TCR beta chain and its context. Original analysis: Amplification of reference gene primers provided the estimated nucleated cell counts. Method: immunoSEQ multiplex PCR; TCRdb's copy keeps in-frame clones and lacks some. Clonal size and the V and J genes are those of that table, whereas D and trimming came from the DNA. The table lists under 350,000 clones, approximately 83% of them singletons. Grouping used clinical history reported by participants in a survey and questionnaire. Germline V gene sequence: CDR1 MNHNS, CDR2 SASEGT. The CDR3 extends over 15 amino acids. V lost 1 base to trimming and J lost 5 bases, with 11 bases between them. The data derive from a study of blood T cell repertoires in COVID-19. Study at large: Collection of acute and convalescent COVID-19 samples took place in the United States, Italy and Spain. In each case, the material was cDNA or gDNA derived from T cells, B-cell-depleted T cells, or PBMCs.

This chain uses TRBV6-1 with TRBJ2-2; TRBD1 is a possible D gene (6 bases). This clonotype was obtained from a woman in her thirties or forties with acute COVID-19. Input material: PBMCs or T cells enriched from blood (not recorded which). The CDR3 region is CASSEDRAWTGELFF. CDR3 bases: TGTGCCAGCAGTGAAGACAGGGCTTGGACCGGGGAGCTGTTTTTT.